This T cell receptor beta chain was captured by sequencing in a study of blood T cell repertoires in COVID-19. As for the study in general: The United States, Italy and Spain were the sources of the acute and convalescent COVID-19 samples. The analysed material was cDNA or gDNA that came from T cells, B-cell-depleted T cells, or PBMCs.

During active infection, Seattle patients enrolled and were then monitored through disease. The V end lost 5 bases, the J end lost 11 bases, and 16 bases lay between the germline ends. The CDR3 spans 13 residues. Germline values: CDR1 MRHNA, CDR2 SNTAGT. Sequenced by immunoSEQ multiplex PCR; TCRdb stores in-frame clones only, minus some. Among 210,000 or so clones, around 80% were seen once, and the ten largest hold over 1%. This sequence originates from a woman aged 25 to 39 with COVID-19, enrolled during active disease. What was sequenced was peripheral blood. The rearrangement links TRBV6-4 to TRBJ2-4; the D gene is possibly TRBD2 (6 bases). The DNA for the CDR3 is TGTGCCAGCAGTCAGGAGGGTTGGGCGGTTCAGTACTTC. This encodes CASSQEGWAVQYF.